The rows below give T cell receptor beta chains drawn from one sample of a study of blood T cell repertoires in COVID-19. Sequencing was performed with immunoSEQ multiplex PCR; in TCRdb, only in-frame clones are kept and a portion is missing. The table records more than 150,000 clones, just under 90% of them present only once. Sample: peripheral blood. These receptors were collected from a woman aged 70-85 years with COVID-19, enrolled during active disease. The CDR3 runs from the conserved cysteine through the conserved F or W. A D gene is named only where the DNA matches it firmly. Size tells how often a clone was seen (once, few, many) or the class of an expanded clone, and some rows leave it out.

D gene: TRBD1
V gene: TRBV30
clone size: few
J gene: TRBJ2-7
CDR3 DNA: TGTGCCTGGATTAAGGTTCGGGATGAAAGGGACAGAGCCTACGAGCAGTACTTC
CDR3 protein: CAWIKVRDERDRAYEQYF

D gene: TRBD1
V gene: TRBV7-9
clone size: -
J gene: TRBJ1-1
CDR3 DNA: TGTGCCAGCAGCTCCCCGGACAGGGCGAGGACTGAAGCTTTCTTT
CDR3 protein: CASSSPDRARTEAFF

D gene: -
V gene: TRBV2
clone size: -
J gene: TRBJ2-1
CDR3 DNA: TGTGCCAGCAATGGGGTGGGGAGCAATGAGCAGTTCTTC
CDR3 protein: CASNGVGSNEQFF

D gene: TRBD2
V gene: TRBV18
clone size: -
J gene: TRBJ2-5
CDR3 DNA: TGTGCCAGCTCACCAGGGACTAGCGGGAGGATCCAAGAGACCCAGTACTTC
CDR3 protein: CASSPGTSGRIQETQYF

D gene: TRBD2
V gene: TRBV10-3
clone size: -
J gene: TRBJ2-1
CDR3 DNA: TGTGCCATCAGTGACGATGGTTTAGGGGGACTAGCGGTCAATGAGCAGTTCTTC
CDR3 protein: CAISDDGLGGLAVNEQFF

D gene: TRBD2
V gene: TRBV10-3
clone size: -
J gene: TRBJ2-3
CDR3 DNA: TGTGCCACAACTAGCGGCCCCGCCGGAGATACGCAGTATTTT
CDR3 protein: CATTSGPAGDTQYF

D gene: TRBD1
V gene: TRBV19
clone size: -
J gene: TRBJ2-3
CDR3 DNA: TGTGCCAGTAGAACCGGACAGGGGGAGACAGATACGCAGTATTTT
CDR3 protein: CASRTGQGETDTQYF

D gene: -
V gene: TRBV12-3/TRBV12-4
clone size: -
J gene: TRBJ2-2
CDR3 DNA: TGTGCCAGCAGTTTCGGGGGTACCGGGGAGCTGTTTTTT
CDR3 protein: CASSFGGTGELFF

D gene: -
V gene: TRBV5-1
clone size: once
J gene: TRBJ2-5
CDR3 DNA: TGCGCCAGCAGCTTGGGCGAAACAGGGAACCAAGAGACCCAGTACTTC
CDR3 protein: CASSLGETGNQETQYF

D gene: -
V gene: TRBV28
clone size: -
J gene: TRBJ2-5
CDR3 DNA: TGTGCCAGCAGTTTATCTCGGGAAGAGACCCAGTACTTC
CDR3 protein: CASSLSREETQYF

D gene: -
V gene: TRBV3-1/TRBV3-2
clone size: -
J gene: TRBJ2-1
CDR3 DNA: TGTGCCAGCAGCCAAGCGACGGGAGATGAGCAGTTCTTC
CDR3 protein: CASSQATGDEQFF

D gene: TRBD1
V gene: TRBV4-3
clone size: few
J gene: TRBJ2-5
CDR3 DNA: TGCGCCAGCAGCCAAGGGGACAGGGGGGAGACCCAGTACTTC
CDR3 protein: CASSQGDRGETQYF

D gene: -
V gene: TRBV24-1
clone size: -
J gene: TRBJ1-5
CDR3 DNA: TGTGCCACACAGGGAAGCAATCAGCCCCAGCATTTT
CDR3 protein: CATQGSNQPQHF

D gene: -
V gene: TRBV5-1
clone size: -
J gene: TRBJ2-7
CDR3 DNA: TGCGCCAGCAGCTTGGCCCTAGACTGGATCTACGAGCAGTACTTC
CDR3 protein: CASSLALDWIYEQYF